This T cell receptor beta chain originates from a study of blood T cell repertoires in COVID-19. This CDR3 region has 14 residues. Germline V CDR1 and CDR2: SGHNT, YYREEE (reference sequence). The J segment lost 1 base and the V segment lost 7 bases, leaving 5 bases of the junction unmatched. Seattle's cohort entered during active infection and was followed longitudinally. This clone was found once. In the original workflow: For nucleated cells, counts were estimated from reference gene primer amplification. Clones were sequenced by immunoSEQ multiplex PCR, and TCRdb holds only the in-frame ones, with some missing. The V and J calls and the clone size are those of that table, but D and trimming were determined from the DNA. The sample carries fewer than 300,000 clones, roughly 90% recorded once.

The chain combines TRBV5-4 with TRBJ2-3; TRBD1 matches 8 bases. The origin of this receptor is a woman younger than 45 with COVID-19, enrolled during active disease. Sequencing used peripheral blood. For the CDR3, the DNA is TGTGCCAGCGGCGGACAGGGTGGCACAGATACGCAGTATTTT. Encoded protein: CASGGQGGTDTQYF.